One and the same sample provided the 7 T cell receptor beta chains below, sequenced in a study of T cells in Graves' hyperthyroidism and ophthalmopathy. TCR beta CDR3 regions were amplified from RNA. First-round RT-PCR targeting the TCR CDR3 was performed with the HTBI primer set. Each CDR3 protein is one row after TCRdb ran MiXCR on the multiplex PCR reads. The sample has some 580,000 distinct CDR3 sequences; around 15% are singletons. Sequenced: blood. Source of these receptors: a woman aged 40-49 years with Graves' ophthalmopathy.

The V gene is TRBV28, the J gene TRBJ1-2; 8 nucleotides match TRBD1. Germline CDR1 MDHEN, CDR2 SYDVKM. V gave up 5 bases and J gave up 8 bases; unmatched junction bases: 13. The CDR3 has 15 amino acids. The DNA of the CDR3 is TGTGCCAGCAGTACGACCGGGACAGGTTCAATCGGCTACACCTTC. This encodes CASSTTGTGSIGYTF.

The V and J genes are TRBV5-6 and TRBJ2-1; no definite D call. The V gene lost 4 bases and the J gene lost 4 bases, with 18 bases spanning the gap. This CDR3 region has 16 residues. Germline V lookup: CDR1 SGHDT, CDR2 YYEEEE. The CDR3 coding sequence is TGTGCCAGCAGCCTTGGCTCGGGTTTTGGGTACAATGAGCAGTTCTTC. Translating gives CASSLGSGFGYNEQFF.

This rearrangement joins TRBV5-1 to TRBJ2-2; D may match TRBD1 or TRBD2 (5 bases each). V lost 7 bases to trimming and J lost 0 bases, with 13 bases between them. Germline V gives CDR1 SGHRS, CDR2 YFSETQ. The CDR3 contains 15 residues. CDR3: CASREGQPNTGELFF. CDR3 sequence (DNA): TGCGCCAGCCGCGAGGGGCAGCCGAACACCGGGGAGCTGTTTTTT.

The rearrangement uses TRBV9 and TRBJ1-6, with D possibly matching TRBD1 (5 bases). V shed 3 bases and J shed 2 bases, with 6 bases lying between them. CDR3 size: 14 residues. CDR1 is SGDLS, CDR2 YYNGEE, per germline. In DNA, the CDR3 is TGTGCCAGCAGCGCGACAGCCTATAATTCACCCCTCCACTTT. This codes for CASSATAYNSPLHF.

The rearrangement links TRBV6-5 to TRBJ1-1; D ambiguous. Germline V gives CDR1 MNHEY, CDR2 SVGAGI. CDR3 length equals 12 residues. V gave up 0 bases and J gave up 9 bases, with 8 bases separating them. Here the CDR3 reads CASSYSEGKAFF. The CDR3 DNA reads as TGTGCCAGCAGTTACTCCGAGGGAAAAGCTTTCTTT.

At least ten counts were recorded for this clonotype. V and J are TRBV18 and TRBJ2-7; tentatively, D is TRBD2 (6 bases). Trimming took 3 bases from V and 1 from J, leaving 13 bases between them. CDR3 length: 15 residues. Germline V gives CDR1 KGHSH, CDR2 LQKENI. The CDR3 region is CASSPWAGTSYEQYF. CDR3 DNA sequence: TGTGCCAGCTCACCTTGGGCAGGGACTTCCTACGAGCAGTACTTC.

The chain carries TRBV24-1 and TRBJ2-1; D is perhaps TRBD1 (5 bases). The CDR3 has 13 amino acids. Germline CDR1 is KGHDR and CDR2 is SFDVKD. V lost 6 bases, J lost 7 bases, and 12 bases lay in between. The CDR3 DNA reads TGTGCCACCAGTTTGACAGATCCGAATGAGCAGTTCTTC. This codes for CATSLTDPNEQFF.